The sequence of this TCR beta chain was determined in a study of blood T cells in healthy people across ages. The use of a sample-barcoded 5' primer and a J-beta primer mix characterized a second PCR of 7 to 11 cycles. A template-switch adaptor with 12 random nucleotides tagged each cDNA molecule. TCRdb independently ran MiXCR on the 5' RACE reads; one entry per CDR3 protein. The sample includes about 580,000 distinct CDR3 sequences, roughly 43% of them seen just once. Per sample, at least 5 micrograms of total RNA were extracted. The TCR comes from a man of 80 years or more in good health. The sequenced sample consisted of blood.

CDR3 DNA sequence: TGTGCCAGCAGCTTAGCTCAAGAGAGGTACGAGCAGTACTTC. It yields the protein CASSLAQERYEQYF. The chain combines TRBV7-2 with TRBJ2-7; no clear D. Germline V gene sequence: CDR1 SGHTA, CDR2 FQGNSA. The CDR3 contains 14 residues. V shed 0 bases and J shed 4 bases, with 10 bases lying between them.